This T cell receptor beta chain was found in a study of technical replicates of blood from a handful of donors. On this clone: The same CDR3 can be traced to other DNA sequences in this sample.

Libraries were prepared by immunoSEQ multiplex PCR; TCRdb keeps only in-frame clonotypes and omits some of them. The sample includes about 85,000 clones, about 95% of them seen just once. The CDR3 length is 14 residues. V was shortened by 0 bases and J by 1 base, with 5 bases between the two germline ends. The germline V gene has CDR1 SEHNR and CDR2 FQNEAQ (reference sequence). The TCR originated in a human donor in good health. Source material: T cells isolated from PBMCs. The rearrangement links TRBV7-9 to TRBJ2-3; D possibly corresponds to TRBD2 (5 bases). This CDR3 reads CASSLAGGTDTQYF. The CDR3 nucleotides are TGTGCCAGCAGCTTAGCGGGAGGCACAGATACGCAGTATTTT.